The 13 T cell receptor beta chains below come from one sample, sequenced in a study of blood T cells in healthy people across ages. The second PCR ran 7 to 11 cycles with a sample-barcoded 5' primer and J-beta primers. Via MiXCR, TCRdb re-called the 5' RACE reads, giving one row per CDR3 protein. The sample has hundreds of thousands of distinct CDR3 sequences, under 30% seen once; the top ten hold 3%. This sample was also put to use in a study of T cells of mothers and their children.

Sequencing was carried out using blood. These receptors all come from a boy aged 5 to 17 in good health.

The chain links TRBV20-1 to TRBJ1-4; tentative D call: TRBD1 (5 bases). There are 14 residues in the CDR3. V was pared by 4 bases and J by 7 bases, with 16 bases between. Germline V lookup: CDR1 DFQATT, CDR2 SNEGSKA (reference sequence). The CDR3 nucleotides are TGCAGTGCTATAGAACAGGAGAAGGGTGAAAAACTGTTTTTT. The encoded protein is CSAIEQEKGEKLFF.

This clonotype was seen more than once but under ten times. CDR3 nucleotides: TGTGCCAGCGGTTTCAGCCCGGCGGCAGGACGACGCTCACCCCTCCACTTT. As protein: CASGFSPAAGRRSPLHF. The V call is TRBV6-6, the J call TRBJ1-6; D is ambiguous. Germline V CDR1 and CDR2: MNHNY, SVGAGI (reference sequence). V gave up 8 bases and J gave up 10 bases, with 27 bases separating them. The CDR3 runs to 17 residues.

The V and J genes are TRBV11-2 and TRBJ1-2; no firm D call. The CDR3 covers 14 residues. V lost 4 bases and J lost 0, with 9 bases in between. The V gene's germline CDR1 is SGHAT and CDR2 FQNNGV. The CDR3 nucleotides read TGTGCCAGCAGCTCCACCCCAACTAACTATGGCTACACCTTC. Translation: CASSSTPTNYGYTF. The whole variable domain, remainder taken from reference TRBV11-2 and TRBJ1-2, is EAGVAQSPRYKIIEKRQSVAFWCNPISGHATLYWYQQILGQGPKLLIQFQNNGVVDDSQLPKDRFSAERLKGVDSTLKIQPAKLEDSAVYLCASSSTPTNYGYTFGSGTRLTVV.

Only one count was recorded for this clonotype. The chain links TRBV7-9 to TRBJ2-5; 8 nucleotides match TRBD1. Germline loops: CDR1 SEHNR, CDR2 FQNEAQ (reference sequence). CDR3 length: 16 amino acids. After removal of 4 bases from V and 1 base from J, the junction contained 8 bases not matched to a gene. The CDR3 DNA follows: TGTGCCAGCAGCTCAGGACAGGGTAAAACCCAAGAGACCCAGTACTTC. Translating it yields CASSSGQGKTQETQYF.

The chain combines TRBV12-3 or TRBV12-4 with TRBJ2-3, with 12 bases fitting TRBD2. The V segment lost 4 bases and the J segment 3 bases; nucleotides outside the gene matches: 8. This CDR3 is built from 17 residues. The CDR3 loop reads CASSSPSGGATTDTQYF. CDR3 nucleotide sequence: TGTGCCAGCAGTTCCCCTAGCGGGGGGGCCACGACAGATACGCAGTATTTT.

V gene TRBV12-3 or TRBV12-4 combines with J gene TRBJ1-5, with D unresolved. Trimming pared 5 bases from V and 4 bases from J, leaving 9 bases between. This CDR3 is built from 13 residues. The CDR3 sequence is CASSIAVNQPQHF. The CDR3 bases are TGTGCCAGCAGTATTGCGGTAAATCAGCCCCAGCATTTT.

This clonotype was detected many times. CDR3 region: CASSSWKGQGRETQYF. CDR3 in DNA: TGTGCCAGCAGCTCCTGGAAGGGACAGGGGCGGGAGACCCAGTACTTC. This rearrangement joins TRBV11-2 to TRBJ2-5, with 10 positions matching TRBD1. CDR1 is SGHAT, CDR2 FQNNGV, per germline. The CDR3 consists of 16 residues. The V segment lost 4 bases and the J segment 5 bases; nucleotides outside the gene matches: 10.

V is TRBV14 and J is TRBJ2-5, with D unresolved. The DNA end is a closer match to TRBJ2-7, so the J assignment may be wrong. The CDR3 is 15 amino acids. Germline V gene data show CDR1 as SGHDN and CDR2 as FVKESK. The CDR3 here is CASSQGDNPGYEQYF. Here the CDR3 DNA reads TGTGCCAGCAGCCAAGGAGACAACCCCGGCTACGAGCAGTACTTC.

This clonotype turned up a few times. V and J are TRBV6-5 and TRBJ2-5; TRBD2 matches 7 bases. The CDR3 is 14 amino acids. V was clipped by 6 bases and J by 5 bases; unmatched bases: 9. Germline V gene lookup returns CDR1 MNHEY and CDR2 SVGAGI. This chain's CDR3 is CASSPTSVWETQYF. The CDR3 DNA reads TGTGCCAGCAGCCCCACTAGCGTTTGGGAGACCCAGTACTTC.

V and J are TRBV6-1 and TRBJ2-4; D gene unclear. The CDR3 runs 13 residues. CDR1 and CDR2 (germline): MNHNS, SASEGT. V was pared by 7 bases and J by 0 bases, with 7 bases between. CDR3 bases: TGTGCCAGCAAACAGCTAGCCAAAAACATTCAGTACTTC. It yields the protein CASKQLAKNIQYF.

The genes are TRBV5-1 and TRBJ2-4, with a weak D call TRBD1 (6 bases). Trimming shortened V by 0 bases and J by 6 bases, and 10 bases separated the two germline ends. The CDR3 is 14 residues long. Germline CDR1 and CDR2: SGHRS and YFSETQ. CDR3 DNA: TGCGCCAGCAGCTTGGGTCAGGGGCGAAACATTCAGTACTTC. Translation gives CASSLGQGRNIQYF.

The sample holds a few counts of this clonotype. V is TRBV24-1 and J is TRBJ2-5, with a weak D call TRBD1 (7 bases). CDR3 length equals 14 residues. Per the germline V gene, CDR1 is KGHDR and CDR2 is SFDVKD. V was cut by 3 bases and J by 5 bases, with 12 bases left in between. CDR3 in DNA: TGTGCCACCAGTGATAACAGGGGAGGTGAGACCCAGTACTTC. Translating it yields CATSDNRGGETQYF.

This clonotype has just a few counts. The chain has TRBV27 and TRBJ2-1, with 7 bases identical to TRBD1. The germline V gene has CDR1 MNHEY and CDR2 SMNVEV (reference sequence). CDR3 length equals 14 residues. V was clipped by 1 base and J by 6 bases; unmatched bases: 3. CDR3 sequence reads: CASSLWRQGNEQFF. Here the CDR3 DNA reads TGTGCCAGCAGTTTATGGAGACAGGGCAATGAGCAGTTCTTC.